The next 28 T cell receptor beta chains were all read from a single sample in a study of technical replicates of blood from several donors. Clones were sequenced by immunoSEQ multiplex PCR, and TCRdb holds only the in-frame ones, with some missing. The sample records 60,000 to 85,000 clones, around 97% being singletons. The sequenced sample consisted of T cells isolated from PBMCs. The source of these receptors is a human donor in good health.

CDR3 coding DNA: TGTGCCTGGGGACAGGGGTCCGGGGAGCTGTTTTTT. Its translation is CAWGQGSGELFF. The chain has TRBV30 and TRBJ2-2; 9 bases map to TRBD1. After removal of 5 bases from V and 6 bases from J, the junction contained 1 base not matched to a gene. The CDR3 length is 12 residues. Per the germline V gene, CDR1 is GTSNPN and CDR2 is SVGIG (reference sequence).

The chain joins TRBV10-2 to TRBJ2-1; 12 bases are shared with TRBD2. Germline CDR1 is WSHSY and CDR2 is SAAADI. CDR3 length: 13 residues. V dropped 10 bases and J dropped 13; count of bases not matched to a gene: 11. This CDR3 is CATSSGGAGRQFF. In nucleotides, the CDR3 is TGCGCCACCTCTAGCGGGGGGGCCGGGCGTCAGTTCTTC.

This chain joins TRBV4-1 and TRBJ2-7; no firm D call. CDR3 size: 14 residues. The V gene's germline CDR1 is MGHRA and CDR2 YSYEKL. V was pared by 3 bases and J by 7 bases, with 16 bases between. CDR3 sequence: CASSHVGLVGEQYF. The CDR3 nucleotides are TGCGCCAGCAGCCATGTCGGTCTAGTCGGGGAGCAGTACTTC.

J is TRBJ2-1 and V is TRBV30; 8 bases align to TRBD2. The CDR3 sequence is 15 residues long. Trimming removed 0 bases from V and 2 bases from J; junction bases left unmatched: 3. The germline V gene encodes CDR1 GTSNPN and CDR2 SVGIG (reference sequence). CDR3 in DNA: TGTGCCTGGAGTGTATCGGGGGGGCCCTACAATGAGCAGTTCTTC. Its translation: CAWSVSGGPYNEQFF.

A remark on this clone: The junction departs from the called germline gene at one end, perhaps through a read error. The V gene is TRBV6-1, the J gene TRBJ1-2; perhaps TRBD1 as D (6 bases). CDR3 length equals 14 residues. Germline values: CDR1 MNHNS, CDR2 SASEGT. This CDR3 is CASREGGGVYGYTF. The CDR3 region has the DNA TGTGCCAGCAGGGAAGGTGGGGGCGTCTATGGCTACACCTTC.

This rearrangement joins TRBV29-1 to TRBJ1-1; D might be TRBD1 (5 bases). The CDR3 runs 12 residues. Germline assignment: CDR1 SQVTM and CDR2 ANQGSEA. Trimming took 4 bases from V and 0 from J, leaving 6 bases between them. The CDR3 DNA reads as TGCAGCGTTGGACAGTTGAACACTGAAGCTTTCTTT. Protein sequence: CSVGQLNTEAFF.

The chain is built from TRBV5-1 and TRBJ1-6, with 7 positions matching TRBD1. Trimming at V came to 0 bases and at J to 7 bases, leaving 4 bases not matched to a gene. CDR1 is SGHRS and CDR2 is YFSETQ in the germline V gene. The CDR3 runs to 15 residues. The CDR3 spells CASSLGTGPNSPLHF. DNA of the CDR3: TGCGCCAGCAGCTTGGGGACAGGACCAAATTCACCCCTCCACTTT.

The V call is TRBV10-2, the J call TRBJ2-7, with TRBD2 matching 9 bases. CDR1 is WSHSY, CDR2 SAAADI, per germline. The CDR3 is 13 residues long. The J segment lost 5 bases and the V segment lost 6 bases, leaving 5 bases of the junction unmatched. As DNA, the CDR3 is TGCGCCAGCAGAGTAGCGGGAGTAGACGAGCAGTACTTC. Its protein is CASRVAGVDEQYF.

The chain combines TRBV7-2 with TRBJ2-3; 9 bases are a match to TRBD2. The CDR3 is 15 amino acids. Germline loops: CDR1 SGHTA, CDR2 FQGNSA. Trimming removed 4 bases from V and 2 bases from J; junction bases left unmatched: 4. The CDR3 sequence: CASSSMGLATDTQYF. CDR3 bases: TGTGCCAGCAGCTCCATGGGACTAGCCACAGATACGCAGTATTTT. The full variable domain, with the rest looked up from reference TRBV7-2 and TRBJ2-3, is GAGVSQSPSNKVTEKGKDVELRCDPISGHTALYWYRQSLGQGLEFLIYFQGNSAPDKSGLPSDRFSAERTGGSVSTLTIQRTQQEDSAVYLCASSSMGLATDTQYFGPGTRLTVL.

This sequence joins TRBV7-8 and TRBJ2-3; 10 bases line up with TRBD1. V lost 2 bases to trimming and J lost 4 bases; unmatched junction nucleotides: 3. Germline V lookup: CDR1 SGHVS, CDR2 FQNEAQ. The CDR3 is 15 residues long. CDR3 amino acids: CASSLRTGGPDTQYF. The CDR3 DNA sequence: TGTGCCAGCAGCTTACGGACAGGGGGACCAGATACGCAGTATTTT.

The chain uses TRBV5-1 and TRBJ2-1, with 9 bases fitting TRBD2. J lost 3 bases, V lost 2 bases, and 12 bases had no gene match. Germline values: CDR1 SGHRS, CDR2 YFSETQ. CDR3 size: 18 residues. The CDR3 nucleotides are TGCGCCAGCAGCTTTCGGCGGGAGGGCCCAGAGAACTACAATGAGCAGTTCTTC. This sequence encodes CASSFRREGPENYNEQFF.

The chain carries TRBV7-9 and TRBJ2-7; no reliable D call. Deletions cut 2 bases from V and 1 base from J, with 9 bases between. The CDR3 spans 14 residues. CDR1 is SEHNR and CDR2 is FQNEAQ in the germline V gene (reference sequence). This chain's CDR3 is CASSLIGISYEQYF. The DNA for the CDR3 is TGTGCCAGCAGCTTAATTGGCATTTCCTACGAGCAGTACTTC.

The chain is built from TRBV5-1 and TRBJ2-7; D unresolved. Deletions cut 1 base from V and 2 bases from J, with 4 bases between. CDR3 length: 12 residues. Germline V CDR1 and CDR2: SGHRS, YFSETQ. The CDR3 bases are TGCGCCAGCAGCTTGTCTCCCTACGAGCAGTACTTC. Translation: CASSLSPYEQYF.

The J gene is TRBJ1-4, the V gene TRBV4-1; D remains ambiguous. V dropped 4 bases and J dropped 4 bases, with 16 bases sitting between them. The CDR3 length is 16 residues. CDR1 and CDR2 (germline): MGHRA, YSYEKL. As DNA, the CDR3 is TGCGCCAGCAGCCGAACCTTCGCCGGGTTTAATGAAAAACTGTTTTTT. Amino acid sequence: CASSRTFAGFNEKLFF.

J is TRBJ1-1 and V is TRBV7-9; the match to TRBD1 covers 7 bases. This CDR3 is 12 amino acids long. Trimming cost V 5 bases and J 5 bases; bases outside gene matches: 2. Per germline, CDR1 SEHNR and CDR2 FQNEAQ (reference sequence). The CDR3 sequence: CASSPTGTEAFF. The CDR3 bases are TGTGCCAGCAGCCCGACAGGGACTGAAGCTTTCTTT. The full variable domain, in which reference TRBV7-9 and TRBJ1-1 provide the parts outside the CDR3, is DTGVSQNPRHKITKRGQNVTFRCDPISEHNRLYWYRQTLGQGPEFLTYFQNEAQLEKSRLLSDRFSAERPKGSFSTLEIQRTEQGDSAMYLCASSPTGTEAFFGQGTRLTVV.

This rearrangement joins TRBV15 to TRBJ1-5; no definite D call. Trimming removed 1 base from V and 7 bases from J, with 8 bases in between. CDR1 LNHNV and CDR2 YYDKDF come from the germline V gene (reference sequence). CDR3 size: 13 residues. Written as DNA, the CDR3 is TGTGCCACCAGCAGAGTAGTGGTCCAGCCCCAGCATTTT. Encoded protein: CATSRVVVQPQHF.

The rearrangement links TRBV19 to TRBJ1-4; 8 nucleotides line up with TRBD1. CDR3 length equals 15 residues. The germline CDR1 and CDR2 sequences are LNHDA and SQIVND (reference sequence). Losses at the gene ends were 10 bases for V and 1 base for J; bases not matched to a gene: 8. CDR3 nucleotide sequence: TGTGCCACCTTACCCAGGGGGCGAACTAATGAAAAACTGTTTTTT. This gives the protein CATLPRGRTNEKLFF.

The chain is built from TRBV29-1 and TRBJ2-3; 7 nucleotides match TRBD2. Germline trimming cut 2 bases from V and 2 bases from J; bases unmatched to any gene: 7. Germline V gene sequence: CDR1 SQVTM, CDR2 ANQGSEA. The CDR3 is made up of 15 amino acids. The CDR3 nucleotides read TGCAGCGTTGAACCCTTGGGGAGGGACACAGATACGCAGTATTTT. This translates into CSVEPLGRDTDTQYF.

V and J are TRBV19 and TRBJ2-7; 10 nucleotides align to TRBD1. This CDR3 contains 14 residues. CDR1 LNHDA and CDR2 SQIVND come from the germline V gene (reference sequence). J was trimmed by 5 bases and V by 5 bases; bases with no gene match: 6. CDR3 sequence reads: CASSEGTGVDEQYF. The CDR3 DNA reads as TGTGCCAGTAGTGAGGGGACAGGGGTCGACGAGCAGTACTTC.

The chain carries TRBV7-2 and TRBJ2-2; D not certain. V was trimmed by 4 bases and J by 3 bases, leaving 3 bases between them. The CDR3 has 12 amino acids. Per the germline V gene, CDR1 is SGHTA and CDR2 is FQGNSA. The CDR3 sequence: CASSSYTGELFF. For the CDR3, the DNA is TGTGCCAGCAGCTCTTACACCGGGGAGCTGTTTTTT.

This clone was observed a handful of times. The V call is TRBV5-1, the J call TRBJ1-2; D is undetermined. The CDR3 totals 13 residues. V was pared by 5 bases and J by 1 base, with 9 bases between. The germline V gene encodes CDR1 SGHRS and CDR2 YFSETQ. The CDR3 spells CASRPTYNYGYTF. CDR3 DNA sequence: TGCGCCAGCAGGCCGACATATAACTATGGCTACACCTTC. Looking up the rest from reference TRBV5-1 and TRBJ1-2 gives the full variable domain: KAGVTQTPRYLIKTRGQQVTLSCSPISGHRSVSWYQQTPGQGLQFLFEYFSETQRNKGNFPGRFSGRQFSNSRSEMNVSTLELGDSALYLCASRPTYNYGYTFGSGTRLTVV.

For the CDR3, the DNA is TGTGCCAGCAGTTACTCGGCGGGGAACACTGAAGCTTTCTTT. It encodes CASSYSAGNTEAFF. The rearrangement joins TRBV6-5 to TRBJ1-1; D gene unclear. This CDR3 is 14 amino acids long. Germline V gene sequence: CDR1 MNHEY, CDR2 SVGAGI. Trimming shortened V by 0 bases and J by 1 base, and 6 bases separated the two germline ends.

The count of this clone is one. This chain uses TRBV7-8 with TRBJ2-3; weak D call: TRBD2 (5 bases). Trimming pared 4 bases from V and 7 bases from J, leaving 12 bases between. This CDR3 region has 13 residues. Germline-derived CDR1 and CDR2 are SGHVS and FQNEAQ. This chain's CDR3 is CASSSPSFHTQYF. The CDR3 DNA follows: TGTGCCAGCAGCTCACCTAGCTTTCATACGCAGTATTTT. Combining the CDR3 with reference TRBV7-8 and TRBJ2-3 gives the whole variable domain GAGVSQSPRYKVAKRGQDVALRCDPISGHVSLFWYQQALGQGPEFLTYFQNEAQLDKSGLPSDRFFAERPEGSVSTLKIQRTQQEDSAVYLCASSSPSFHTQYFGPGTRLTVL.

The chain uses TRBV5-1 and TRBJ2-7; tentatively, D is TRBD2 (5 bases). Germline V gene lookup returns CDR1 SGHRS and CDR2 YFSETQ. The V and J ends lost 0 bases and 6 bases respectively, with 16 bases between them. The CDR3 length is 15 residues. CDR3 sequence reads: CASSLARAEVAEQYF. DNA of the CDR3: TGCGCCAGCAGCTTGGCCCGGGCGGAGGTAGCCGAGCAGTACTTC.

This chain links TRBV30 with TRBJ2-3, with unresolved D. Per germline, CDR1 GTSNPN and CDR2 SVGIG (reference sequence). This CDR3 is built from 13 residues. V lost 6 bases, J lost 1 base, and 11 bases lay in between. For the CDR3, the DNA is TGTGCCTGTCGACACGCTGGCACAGATACGCAGTATTTT. It encodes CACRHAGTDTQYF. Full variable domain (remainder filled in from reference TRBV30 and TRBJ2-3): SQTIHQWPATLVQPVGSPLSLECTVEGTSNPNLYWYRQAAGRGLQLLFYSVGIGQISSEVPQNLSASRPQDRQFILSSKKLLLSDSGFYLCACRHAGTDTQYFGPGTRLTVL.

This chain joins TRBV11-2 and TRBJ2-7, with TRBD1 matching over 10 bases. This CDR3 is built from 15 residues. In germline, CDR1 is SGHAT, CDR2 FQNNGV. V was pared by 6 bases and J by 0 bases, with 5 bases of the junction left unmatched. CDR3 in amino acids: CASRSRDRGSYEQYF. The CDR3 DNA sequence: TGTGCCAGCAGGTCCCGGGACAGGGGCTCCTACGAGCAGTACTTC.

This sequence joins TRBV29-1 and TRBJ2-7, with TRBD1 identical over 8 bases. The CDR3 length is 13 residues. The germline CDR1 and CDR2 sequences are SQVTM and ANQGSEA. Trimming cost V 7 bases and J 3 bases; bases outside gene matches: 8. Here the CDR3 reads CSAGTGGNYEQYF. CDR3 nucleotide sequence: TGCAGCGCCGGGACAGGAGGCAACTACGAGCAGTACTTC.

V gene TRBV5-6 combines with J gene TRBJ1-2; tentatively, D is TRBD1 (5 bases). Trimming took off 5 bases at V and 3 bases at J, with 11 bases between the two ends. The CDR3 loop spans 13 amino acids. Germline V lookup: CDR1 SGHDT, CDR2 YYEEEE. DNA for the CDR3: TGTGCCAGCAGTGGTGAAGGGGACTATGGCTACACCTTC. This gives the protein CASSGEGDYGYTF. The variable domain in full, with the rest retrieved from reference TRBV5-6 and TRBJ1-2, is DAGVTQSPTHLIKTRGQQVTLRCSPKSGHDTVSWYQQALGQGPQFIFQYYEEEERQRGNFPDRFSGHQFPNYSSELNVNALLLGDSALYLCASSGEGDYGYTFGSGTRLTVV.